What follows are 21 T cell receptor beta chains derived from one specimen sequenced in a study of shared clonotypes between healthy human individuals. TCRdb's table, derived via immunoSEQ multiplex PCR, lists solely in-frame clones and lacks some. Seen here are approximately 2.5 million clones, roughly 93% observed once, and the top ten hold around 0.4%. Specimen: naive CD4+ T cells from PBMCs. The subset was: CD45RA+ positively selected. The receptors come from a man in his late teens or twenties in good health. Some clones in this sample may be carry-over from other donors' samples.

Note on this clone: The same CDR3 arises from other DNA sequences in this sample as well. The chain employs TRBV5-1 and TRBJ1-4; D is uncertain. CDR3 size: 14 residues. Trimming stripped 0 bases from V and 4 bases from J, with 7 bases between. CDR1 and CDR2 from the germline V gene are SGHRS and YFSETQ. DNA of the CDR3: TGCGCCAGCAGCTTGGCGGCAGATAATGAAAAACTGTTTTTT. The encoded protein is CASSLAADNEKLFF.

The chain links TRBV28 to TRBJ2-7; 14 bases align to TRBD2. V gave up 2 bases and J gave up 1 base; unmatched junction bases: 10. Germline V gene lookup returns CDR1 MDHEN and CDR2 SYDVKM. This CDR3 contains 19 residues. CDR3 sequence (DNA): TGTGCCAGCAGTTTAGAGGGGACTAGCGGGAGCGAGACGTCCTACGAGCAGTACTTC. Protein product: CASSLEGTSGSETSYEQYF. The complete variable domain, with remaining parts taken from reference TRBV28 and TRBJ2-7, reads DVKVTQSSRYLVKRTGEKVFLECVQDMDHENMFWYRQDPGLGLRLIYFSYDVKMKEKGDIPEGYSVSREKKERFSLILESASTNQTSMYLCASSLEGTSGSETSYEQYFGPGTRLTVT.

The CDR3 DNA reads TGTGCCATCAGTGTAACAGGGGCCCAGAAGCAGTACTTC. It codes for CAISVTGAQKQYF. The chain is built from TRBV10-3 and TRBJ2-7; the match to TRBD1 covers 7 bases. This CDR3 is 13 amino acids long. Unmatched junction bases numbered 8, after V lost 4 bases and J lost 8 bases. Germline assignment: CDR1 ENHRY and CDR2 SYGVKD.

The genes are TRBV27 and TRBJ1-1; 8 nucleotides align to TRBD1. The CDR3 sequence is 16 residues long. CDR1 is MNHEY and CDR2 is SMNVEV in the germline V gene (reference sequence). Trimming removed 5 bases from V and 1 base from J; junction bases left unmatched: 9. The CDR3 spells CASSLDPGTGNTEAFF. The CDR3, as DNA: TGTGCCAGCAGTCTTGATCCCGGGACAGGGAACACTGAAGCTTTCTTT.

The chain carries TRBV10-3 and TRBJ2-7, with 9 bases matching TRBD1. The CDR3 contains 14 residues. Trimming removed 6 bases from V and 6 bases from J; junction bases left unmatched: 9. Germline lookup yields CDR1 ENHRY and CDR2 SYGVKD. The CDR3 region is CAIRPGQGAFEQYF. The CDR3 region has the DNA TGTGCCATCAGACCGGGACAGGGAGCGTTCGAGCAGTACTTC.

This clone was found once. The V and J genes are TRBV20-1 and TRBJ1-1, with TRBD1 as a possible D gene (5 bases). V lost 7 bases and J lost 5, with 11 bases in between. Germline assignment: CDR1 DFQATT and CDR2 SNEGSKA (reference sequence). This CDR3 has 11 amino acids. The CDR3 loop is CSGHGGTEAFF. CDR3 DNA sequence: TGCAGTGGGCACGGGGGGACTGAAGCTTTCTTT.

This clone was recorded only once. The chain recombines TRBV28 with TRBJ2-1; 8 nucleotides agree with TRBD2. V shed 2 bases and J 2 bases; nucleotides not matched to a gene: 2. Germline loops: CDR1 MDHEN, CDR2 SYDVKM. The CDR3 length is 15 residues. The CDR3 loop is CASSLAGGTYNEQFF. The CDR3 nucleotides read TGTGCCAGCAGTTTAGCGGGAGGCACCTACAATGAGCAGTTCTTC.

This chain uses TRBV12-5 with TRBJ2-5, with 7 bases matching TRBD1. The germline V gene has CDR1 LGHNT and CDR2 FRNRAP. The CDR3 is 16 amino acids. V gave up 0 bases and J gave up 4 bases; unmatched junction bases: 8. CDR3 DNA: TGTGCTAGTGGTTTGGTACGAGAGGGGGCTGGAGAGACCCAGTACTTC. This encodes CASGLVREGAGETQYF. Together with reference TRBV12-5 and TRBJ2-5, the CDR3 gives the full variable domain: DARVTQTPRHKVTEMGQEVTMRCQPILGHNTVFWYRQTMMQGLELLAYFRNRAPLDDSGMPKDRFSAEMPDATLATLKIQPSEPRDSAVYFCASGLVREGAGETQYFGPGTRLLVL.

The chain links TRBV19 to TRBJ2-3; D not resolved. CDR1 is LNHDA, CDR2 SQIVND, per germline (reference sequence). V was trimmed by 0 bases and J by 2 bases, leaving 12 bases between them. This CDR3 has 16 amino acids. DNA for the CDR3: TGTGCCAGTAGTATAGATCTTGAGCCCATCACAGATACGCAGTATTTT. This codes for CASSIDLEPITDTQYF.

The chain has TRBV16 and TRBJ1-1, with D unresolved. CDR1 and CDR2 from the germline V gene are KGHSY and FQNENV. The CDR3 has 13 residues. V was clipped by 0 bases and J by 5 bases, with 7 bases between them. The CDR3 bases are TGTGCCAGCAGCCAATCGGGCGGGACTGAAGCTTTCTTT. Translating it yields CASSQSGGTEAFF.

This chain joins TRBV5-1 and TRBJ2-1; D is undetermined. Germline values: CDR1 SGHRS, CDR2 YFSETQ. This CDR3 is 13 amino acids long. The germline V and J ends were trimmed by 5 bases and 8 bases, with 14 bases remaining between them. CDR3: CASRLDNWDEQFF. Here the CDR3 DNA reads TGCGCCAGCAGACTGGATAACTGGGATGAGCAGTTCTTC.

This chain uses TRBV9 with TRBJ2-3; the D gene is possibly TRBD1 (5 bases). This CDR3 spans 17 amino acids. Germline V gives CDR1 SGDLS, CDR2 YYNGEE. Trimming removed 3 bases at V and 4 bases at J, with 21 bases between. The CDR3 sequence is CASSEQAAGWGADTQYF. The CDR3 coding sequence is TGTGCCAGCAGCGAGCAGGCGGCCGGGTGGGGCGCAGATACGCAGTATTTT.

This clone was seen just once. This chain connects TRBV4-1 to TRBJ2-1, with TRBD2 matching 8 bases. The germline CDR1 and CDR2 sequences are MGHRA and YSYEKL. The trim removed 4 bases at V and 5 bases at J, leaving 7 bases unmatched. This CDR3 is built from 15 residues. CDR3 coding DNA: TGCGCCAGCAGCCCAGGACTAGCTAAGAACAATGAGCAGTTCTTC. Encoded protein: CASSPGLAKNNEQFF.

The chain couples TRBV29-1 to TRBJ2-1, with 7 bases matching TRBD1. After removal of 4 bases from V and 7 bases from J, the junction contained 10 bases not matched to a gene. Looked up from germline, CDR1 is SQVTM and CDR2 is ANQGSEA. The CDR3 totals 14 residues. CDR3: CSVVPDRAWNEQFF. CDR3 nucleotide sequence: TGCAGCGTTGTCCCAGACAGGGCATGGAATGAGCAGTTCTTC.

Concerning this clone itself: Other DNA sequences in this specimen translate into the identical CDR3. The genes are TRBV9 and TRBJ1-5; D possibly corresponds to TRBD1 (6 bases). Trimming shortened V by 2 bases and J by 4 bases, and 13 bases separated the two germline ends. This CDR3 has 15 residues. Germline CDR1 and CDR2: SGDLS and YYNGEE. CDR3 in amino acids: CASSVGQGLNQPQHF. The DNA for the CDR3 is TGTGCCAGCAGCGTTGGGCAGGGGCTAAATCAGCCCCAGCATTTT. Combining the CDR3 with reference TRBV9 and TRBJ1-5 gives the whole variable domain DSGVTQTPKHLITATGQRVTLRCSPRSGDLSVYWYQQSLDQGLQFLIQYYNGEERAKGNILERFSAQQFPDLHSELNLSSLELGDSALYFCASSVGQGLNQPQHFGDGTRLSIL.

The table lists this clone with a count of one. CDR3 coding DNA: TGTGCCAGCAGTTTATCGCGAGCCGGGTCAACAACCTACGAGCAGTACTTC. This encodes CASSLSRAGSTTYEQYF. The V and J genes are TRBV27 and TRBJ2-7; D is undetermined. This CDR3 is built from 17 residues. The V gene lost 0 bases and the J gene lost 2 bases, with 17 bases spanning the gap. Germline CDR1 reads MNHEY; CDR2 reads SMNVEV (reference sequence).

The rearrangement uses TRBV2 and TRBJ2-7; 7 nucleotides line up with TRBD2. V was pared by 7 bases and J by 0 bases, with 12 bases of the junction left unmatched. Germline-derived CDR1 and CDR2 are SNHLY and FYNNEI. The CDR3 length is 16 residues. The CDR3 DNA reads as TGTGCCAGCACCAAAGGGGCGGGGGACCCCTCCTACGAGCAGTACTTC. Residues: CASTKGAGDPSYEQYF.

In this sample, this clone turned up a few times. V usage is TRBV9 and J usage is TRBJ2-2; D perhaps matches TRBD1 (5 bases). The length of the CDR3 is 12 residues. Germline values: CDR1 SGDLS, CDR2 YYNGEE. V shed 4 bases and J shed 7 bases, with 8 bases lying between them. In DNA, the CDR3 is TGTGCCAGCAGCTGGGGCGGCGGGGAGCTGTTTTTT. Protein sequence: CASSWGGGELFF.

The CDR3 region is CASSFLDRTLSGELFF. The CDR3 nucleotides are TGTGCCAGCAGCTTCCTGGACAGGACTCTCTCAGGGGAGCTGTTTTTT. The chain employs TRBV5-6 and TRBJ2-2, with TRBD1 matching 7 bases. Trimming cost V 2 bases and J 8 bases; bases outside gene matches: 12. Germline CDR1 reads SGHDT; CDR2 reads YYEEEE. The CDR3 is 16 residues long.

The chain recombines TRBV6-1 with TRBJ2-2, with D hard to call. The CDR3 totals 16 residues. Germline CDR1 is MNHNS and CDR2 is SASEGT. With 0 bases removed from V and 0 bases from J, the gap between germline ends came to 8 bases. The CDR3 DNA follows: TGTGCCAGCAGTGAAGCTTCAGTCGCGAACACCGGGGAGCTGTTTTTT. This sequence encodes CASSEASVANTGELFF.

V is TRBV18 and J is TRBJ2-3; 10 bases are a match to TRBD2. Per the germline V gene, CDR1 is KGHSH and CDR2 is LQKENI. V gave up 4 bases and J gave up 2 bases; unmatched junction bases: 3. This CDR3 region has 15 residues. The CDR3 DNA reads TGTGCCAGCTCACAACTAGCGGGGCCCACAGATACGCAGTATTTT. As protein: CASSQLAGPTDTQYF.